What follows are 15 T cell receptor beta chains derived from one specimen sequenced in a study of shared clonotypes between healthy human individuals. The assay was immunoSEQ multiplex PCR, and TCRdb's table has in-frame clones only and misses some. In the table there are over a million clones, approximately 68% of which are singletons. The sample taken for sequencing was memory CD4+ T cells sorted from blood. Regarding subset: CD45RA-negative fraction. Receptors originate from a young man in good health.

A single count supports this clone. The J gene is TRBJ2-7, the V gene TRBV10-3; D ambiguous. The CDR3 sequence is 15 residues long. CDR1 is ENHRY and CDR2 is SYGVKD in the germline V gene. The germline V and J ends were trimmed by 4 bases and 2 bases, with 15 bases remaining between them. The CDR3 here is CAISAEGNPAYEQYF. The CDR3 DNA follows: TGTGCCATCAGTGCGGAAGGCAATCCCGCCTACGAGCAGTACTTC.

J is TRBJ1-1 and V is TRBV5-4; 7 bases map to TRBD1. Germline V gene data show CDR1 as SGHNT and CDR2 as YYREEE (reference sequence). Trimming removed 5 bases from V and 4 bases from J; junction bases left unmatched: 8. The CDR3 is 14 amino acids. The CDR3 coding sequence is TGTGCCAGCAGTCCTGACAGGGTGGGCACTGAAGCTTTCTTT. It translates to CASSPDRVGTEAFF. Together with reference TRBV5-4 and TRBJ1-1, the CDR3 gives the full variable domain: ETGVTQSPTHLIKTRGQQVTLRCSSQSGHNTVSWYQQALGQGPQFIFQYYREEENGRGNFPPRFSGLQFPNYSSELNVNALELDDSALYLCASSPDRVGTEAFFGQGTRLTVV.

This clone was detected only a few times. The CDR3 bases are TGTGCCAGCAGCCAGAGTGGGCCCCTCACTGAAGCTTTCTTT. This gives the protein CASSQSGPLTEAFF. The rearrangement uses TRBV14 and TRBJ1-1; D unresolved. Looked up from germline, CDR1 is SGHDN and CDR2 is FVKESK. This CDR3 is built from 14 residues. The V end lost 3 bases, the J end lost 4 bases, and 12 bases lay between the germline ends.

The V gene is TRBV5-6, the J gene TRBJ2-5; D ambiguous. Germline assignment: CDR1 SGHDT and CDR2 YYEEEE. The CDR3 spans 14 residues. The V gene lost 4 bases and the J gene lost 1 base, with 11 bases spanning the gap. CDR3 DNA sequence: TGTGCCAGCAGCCCGCCACTACGCCAAGAGACCCAGTACTTC. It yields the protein CASSPPLRQETQYF.

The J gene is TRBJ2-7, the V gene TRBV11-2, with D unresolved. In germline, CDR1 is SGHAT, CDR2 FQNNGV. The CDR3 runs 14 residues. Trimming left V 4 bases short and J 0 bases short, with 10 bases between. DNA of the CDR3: TGTGCCAGCAGCTACAGCGACGTCTCCTACGAGCAGTACTTC. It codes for CASSYSDVSYEQYF.

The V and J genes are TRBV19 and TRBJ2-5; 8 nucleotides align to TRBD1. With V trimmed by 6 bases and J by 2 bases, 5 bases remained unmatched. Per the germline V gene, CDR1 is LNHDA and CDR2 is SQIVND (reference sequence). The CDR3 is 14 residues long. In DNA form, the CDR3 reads TGTGCCAGTAGGGGGACAGGCCCGCAAGAGACCCAGTACTTC. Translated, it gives CASRGTGPQETQYF.

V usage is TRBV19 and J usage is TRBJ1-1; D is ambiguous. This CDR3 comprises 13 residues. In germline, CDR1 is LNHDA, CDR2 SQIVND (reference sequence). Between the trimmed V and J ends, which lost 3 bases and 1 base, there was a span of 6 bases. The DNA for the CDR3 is TGTGCCAGTAGTATCGGCAGGAACACTGAAGCTTTCTTT. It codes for CASSIGRNTEAFF.

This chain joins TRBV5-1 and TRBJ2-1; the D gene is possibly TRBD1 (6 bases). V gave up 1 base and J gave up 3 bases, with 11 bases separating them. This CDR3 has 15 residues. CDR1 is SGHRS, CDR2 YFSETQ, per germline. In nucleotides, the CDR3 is TGCGCCAGCAGCTTGCCCGGACAGTACTACAATGAGCAGTTCTTC. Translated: CASSLPGQYYNEQFF.

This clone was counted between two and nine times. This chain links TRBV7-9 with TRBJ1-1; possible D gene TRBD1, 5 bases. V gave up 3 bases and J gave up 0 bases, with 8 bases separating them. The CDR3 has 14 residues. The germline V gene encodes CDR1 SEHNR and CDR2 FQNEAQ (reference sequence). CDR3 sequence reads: CASSFDSLNTEAFF. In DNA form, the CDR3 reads TGTGCCAGCAGCTTCGACAGCTTGAACACTGAAGCTTTCTTT. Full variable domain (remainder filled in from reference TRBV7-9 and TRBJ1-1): DTGVSQNPRHKITKRGQNVTFRCDPISEHNRLYWYRQTLGQGPEFLTYFQNEAQLEKSRLLSDRFSAERPKGSFSTLEIQRTEQGDSAMYLCASSFDSLNTEAFFGQGTRLTVV.

Written as DNA, the CDR3 is TGTGCCAGCAGTTCCGGACAGGGGAGGGACTACGAGCAGTACTTC. Amino acids: CASSSGQGRDYEQYF. The chain joins TRBV28 to TRBJ2-7; 9 positions agree with TRBD1. The CDR3 runs to 15 residues. V dropped 4 bases and J dropped 3; count of bases not matched to a gene: 7. CDR1 is MDHEN and CDR2 is SYDVKM in the germline V gene. Full variable domain (remainder filled in from reference TRBV28 and TRBJ2-7): DVKVTQSSRYLVKRTGEKVFLECVQDMDHENMFWYRQDPGLGLRLIYFSYDVKMKEKGDIPEGYSVSREKKERFSLILESASTNQTSMYLCASSSGQGRDYEQYFGPGTRLTVT.

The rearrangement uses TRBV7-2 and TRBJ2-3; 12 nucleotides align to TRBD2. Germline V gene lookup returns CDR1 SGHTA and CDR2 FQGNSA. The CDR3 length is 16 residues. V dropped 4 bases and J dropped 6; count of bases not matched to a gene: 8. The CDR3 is CASSYRTSGTGDTQYF. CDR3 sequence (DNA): TGTGCCAGCAGCTACCGGACTAGCGGGACGGGGGATACGCAGTATTTT.

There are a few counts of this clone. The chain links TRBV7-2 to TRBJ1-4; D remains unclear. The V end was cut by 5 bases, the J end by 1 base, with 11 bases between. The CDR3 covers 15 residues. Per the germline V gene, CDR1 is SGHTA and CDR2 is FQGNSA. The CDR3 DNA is TGTGCCAGCAGCCCCGACAAGGGAACTAATGAAAAACTGTTTTTT. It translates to CASSPDKGTNEKLFF. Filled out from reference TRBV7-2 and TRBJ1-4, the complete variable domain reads GAGVSQSPSNKVTEKGKDVELRCDPISGHTALYWYRQSLGQGLEFLIYFQGNSAPDKSGLPSDRFSAERTGGSVSTLTIQRTQQEDSAVYLCASSPDKGTNEKLFFGSGTQLSVL.

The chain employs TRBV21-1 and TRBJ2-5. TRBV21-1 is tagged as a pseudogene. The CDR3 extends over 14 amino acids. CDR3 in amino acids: CASSTKGRKETQYF. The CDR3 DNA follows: TGTGCCAGCAGCACGAAAGGCCGTAAGGAGACCCAGTACTTC.

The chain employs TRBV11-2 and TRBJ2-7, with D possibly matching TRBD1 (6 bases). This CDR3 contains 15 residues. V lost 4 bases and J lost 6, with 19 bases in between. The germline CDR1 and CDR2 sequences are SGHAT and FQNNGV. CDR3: CASSSGTTSGGEQYF. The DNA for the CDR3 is TGTGCCAGCAGCTCAGGGACAACTTCTGGCGGCGAGCAGTACTTC.

The CDR3 loop is CASSFRLAGDTDTQYF. The CDR3 DNA sequence: TGTGCCAGCAGCTTCCGACTAGCGGGAGACACAGATACGCAGTATTTT. The V call is TRBV5-4, the J call TRBJ2-3, with 12 bases fitting TRBD2. J gave up 2 bases and V 2 bases, and 3 bases lay outside the gene matches. CDR3 length: 16 residues. Germline V CDR1 and CDR2: SGHNT, YYREEE (reference sequence).